This T cell receptor (beta chain) was sequenced during a study of PD-L1 blockade in urothelial cancer. Trimming at V came to 8 bases and at J to 6 bases, leaving 4 bases not matched to a gene. CDR3 length: 13 amino acids. The V gene's germline CDR1 is MNHNS and CDR2 SASEGT. Time point meaning: pretreatment peripheral blood. Clones were read by immunoSEQ multiplex PCR, and TCRdb kept only the in-frame ones, dropping some. The sample carries about 57,000 clones, roughly 76% recorded once. The rearrangement joins TRBV6-1 to TRBJ2-2, with 9 bases aligning to TRBD1. The sequence derives from a man aged 65 to 85 with urothelial cancer. The sequencing used PBMCs, collected around atezolizumab (anti-PD-L1) treatment. CDR3 amino acids: CASSTGGAGELFF. The CDR3 nucleotides read TGTGCCAGCTCGACAGGGGGAGCCGGGGAGCTGTTTTTT.